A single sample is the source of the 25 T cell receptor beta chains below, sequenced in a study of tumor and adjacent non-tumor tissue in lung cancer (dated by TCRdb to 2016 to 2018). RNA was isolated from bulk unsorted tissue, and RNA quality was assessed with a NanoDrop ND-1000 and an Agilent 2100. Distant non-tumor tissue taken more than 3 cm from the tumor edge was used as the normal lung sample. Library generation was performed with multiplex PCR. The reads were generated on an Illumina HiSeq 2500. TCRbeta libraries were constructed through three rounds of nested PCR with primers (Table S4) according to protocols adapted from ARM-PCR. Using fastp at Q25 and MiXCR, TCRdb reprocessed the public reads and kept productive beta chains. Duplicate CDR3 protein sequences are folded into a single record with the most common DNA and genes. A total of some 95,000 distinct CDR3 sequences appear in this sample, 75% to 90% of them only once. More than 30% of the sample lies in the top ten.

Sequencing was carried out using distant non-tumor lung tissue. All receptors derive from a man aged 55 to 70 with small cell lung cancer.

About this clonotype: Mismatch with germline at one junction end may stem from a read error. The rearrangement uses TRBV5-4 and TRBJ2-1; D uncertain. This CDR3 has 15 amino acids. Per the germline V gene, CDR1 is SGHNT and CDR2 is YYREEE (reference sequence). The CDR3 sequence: CGSSLGPGSYNEQFF. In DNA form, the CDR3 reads TGTGGCAGCAGCCTTGGACCCGGCTCCTACAATGAGCAGTTCTTC.

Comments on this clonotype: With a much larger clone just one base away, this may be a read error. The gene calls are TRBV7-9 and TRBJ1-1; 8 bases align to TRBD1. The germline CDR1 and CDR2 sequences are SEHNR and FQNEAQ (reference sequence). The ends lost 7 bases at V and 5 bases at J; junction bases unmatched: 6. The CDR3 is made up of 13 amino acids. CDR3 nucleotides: TGTGCCAGCAAAGGACAGGGAGGAACTGAAGCTTTCTTT. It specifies CASKGQGGTEAFF.

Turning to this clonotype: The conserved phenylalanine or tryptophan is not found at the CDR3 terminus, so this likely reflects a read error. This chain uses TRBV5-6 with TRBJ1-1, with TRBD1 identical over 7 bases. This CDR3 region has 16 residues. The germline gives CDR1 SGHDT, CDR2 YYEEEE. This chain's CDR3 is CACSLASGTANTGAFL. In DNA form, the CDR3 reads TGTGCCTGCAGCTTGGCGTCCGGGACAGCGAACACTGGAGCTTTCTTA.

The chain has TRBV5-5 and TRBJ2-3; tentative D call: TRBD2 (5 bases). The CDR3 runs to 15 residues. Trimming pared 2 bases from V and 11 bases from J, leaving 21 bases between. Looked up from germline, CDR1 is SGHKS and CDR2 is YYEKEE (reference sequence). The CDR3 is CASSLEGPSTERQYF. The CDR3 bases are TGTGCCAGCAGCTTAGAGGGCCCTAGCACAGAAAGGCAGTATTTT.

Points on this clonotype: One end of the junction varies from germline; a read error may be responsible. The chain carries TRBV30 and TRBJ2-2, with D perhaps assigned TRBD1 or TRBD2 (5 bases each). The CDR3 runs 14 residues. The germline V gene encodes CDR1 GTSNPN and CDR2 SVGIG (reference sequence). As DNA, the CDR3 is TGTGCCTGGAGTGTACTGGCGGACATCGGGGAGCTGCTTTTT. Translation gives CAWSVLADIGELLF.

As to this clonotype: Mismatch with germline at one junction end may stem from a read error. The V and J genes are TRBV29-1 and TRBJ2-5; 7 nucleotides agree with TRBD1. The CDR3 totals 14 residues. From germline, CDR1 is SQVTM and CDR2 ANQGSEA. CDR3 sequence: CSVEKGALRETQYF. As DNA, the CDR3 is TGCAGTGTTGAGAAGGGGGCTCTTCGGGAGACCCAGTACTTC.

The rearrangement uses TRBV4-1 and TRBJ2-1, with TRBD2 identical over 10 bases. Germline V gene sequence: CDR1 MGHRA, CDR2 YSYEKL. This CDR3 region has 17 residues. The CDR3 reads CTNSLPVAGGSYNEQFF. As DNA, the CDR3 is TGCACCAACAGCCTGCCAGTAGCGGGGGGATCTTACAATGAGCAGTTCTTC.

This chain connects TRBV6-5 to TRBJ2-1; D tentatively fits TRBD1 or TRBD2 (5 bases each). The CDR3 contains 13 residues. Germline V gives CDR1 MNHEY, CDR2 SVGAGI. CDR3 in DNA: TGTGGCATCAGGGAGATCCCGGCGGATGAGCAGTTCTTC. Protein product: CGIREIPADEQFF.

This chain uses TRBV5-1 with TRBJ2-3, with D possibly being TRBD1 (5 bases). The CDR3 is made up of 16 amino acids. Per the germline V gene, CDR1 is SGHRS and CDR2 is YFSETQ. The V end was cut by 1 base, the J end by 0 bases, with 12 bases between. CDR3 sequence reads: CASSLQGDGSTDTQYF. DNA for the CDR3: TGCGCCAGCAGCTTGCAGGGTGACGGTAGCACAGATACGCAGTATTTT.

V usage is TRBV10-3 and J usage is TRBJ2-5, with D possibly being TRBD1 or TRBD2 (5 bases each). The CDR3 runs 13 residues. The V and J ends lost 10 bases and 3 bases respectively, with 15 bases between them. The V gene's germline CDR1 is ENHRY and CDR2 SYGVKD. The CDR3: CATKEGPEETQYF. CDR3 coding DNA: TGTGCCACCAAAGAGGGACCAGAAGAGACCCAGTACTTC.

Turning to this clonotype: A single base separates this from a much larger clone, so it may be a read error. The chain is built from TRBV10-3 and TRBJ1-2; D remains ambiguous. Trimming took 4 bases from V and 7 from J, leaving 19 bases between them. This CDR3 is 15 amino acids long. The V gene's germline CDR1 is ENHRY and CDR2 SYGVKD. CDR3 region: CAISGGAASNGGYTF. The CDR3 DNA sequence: TGTGCCATCAGTGGGGGAGCAGCCTCCAACGGTGGCTACACCTTC.

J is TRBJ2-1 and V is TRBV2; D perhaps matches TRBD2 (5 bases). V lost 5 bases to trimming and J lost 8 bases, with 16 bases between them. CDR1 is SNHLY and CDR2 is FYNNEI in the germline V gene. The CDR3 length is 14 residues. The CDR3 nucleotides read TGTGCCAGCAGTCTAACGGGATATGGGGATGAGCAGTTCTTC. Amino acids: CASSLTGYGDEQFF.

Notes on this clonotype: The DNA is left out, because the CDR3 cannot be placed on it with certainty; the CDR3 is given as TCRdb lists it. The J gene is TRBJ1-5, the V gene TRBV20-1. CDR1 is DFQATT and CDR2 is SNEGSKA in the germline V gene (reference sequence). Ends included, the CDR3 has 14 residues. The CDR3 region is CSTRVGVGNQPPHF.

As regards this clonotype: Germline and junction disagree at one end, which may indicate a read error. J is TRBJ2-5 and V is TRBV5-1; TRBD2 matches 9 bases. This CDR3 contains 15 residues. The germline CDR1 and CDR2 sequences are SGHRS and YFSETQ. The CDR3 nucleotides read TGCGCCTGCAGTATAGCGGGAGCGGGACAAGAGACCCAGTACTTC. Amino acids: CACSIAGAGQETQYF.

DNA for the CDR3: TGTGCCAGCAACTTAGGTGGTTCCTACGAGCAGTACGTC. Translated, it gives CASNLGGSYEQYV. This chain connects TRBV11-2 to TRBJ2-7; D unclear. The CDR3 covers 13 residues. Germline CDR1 reads SGHAT; CDR2 reads FQNNGV.

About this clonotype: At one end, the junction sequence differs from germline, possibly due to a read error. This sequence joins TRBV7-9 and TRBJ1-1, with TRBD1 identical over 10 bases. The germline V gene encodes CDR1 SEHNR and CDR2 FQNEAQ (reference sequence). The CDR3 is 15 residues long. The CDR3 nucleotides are TGTGCCATCAGCATACGGGACAGGGGATATCTCGAAGCTTTCTTT. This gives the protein CAISIRDRGYLEAFF.

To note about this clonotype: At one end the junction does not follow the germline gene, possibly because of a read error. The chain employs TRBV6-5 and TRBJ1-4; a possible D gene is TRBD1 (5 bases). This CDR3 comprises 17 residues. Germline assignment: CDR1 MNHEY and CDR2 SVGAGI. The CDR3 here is CTSSYPSSAGANEKLFF. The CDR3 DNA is TGTACCAGCAGTTACCCCAGCTCAGCGGGGGCTAATGAAAAACTGTTTTTT.

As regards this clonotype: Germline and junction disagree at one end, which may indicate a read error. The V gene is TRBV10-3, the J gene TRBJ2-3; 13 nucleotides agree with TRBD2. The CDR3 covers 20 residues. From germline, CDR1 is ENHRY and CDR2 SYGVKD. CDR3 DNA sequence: TGTGCCATCACTGAGTCGGATCCTGGACTAGCGGGAGTTGAGGCAGATACACAGTATTTT. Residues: CAITESDPGLAGVEADTQYF.

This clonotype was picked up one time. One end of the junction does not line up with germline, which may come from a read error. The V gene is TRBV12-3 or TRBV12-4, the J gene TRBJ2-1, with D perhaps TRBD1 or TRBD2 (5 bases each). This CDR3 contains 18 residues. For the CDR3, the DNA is TGTGCCAGCATATCTCCAGCGAGGTGGGGGAGCTCCTACAGTGAGCAGTTCTTC. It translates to CASISPARWGSSYSEQFF.

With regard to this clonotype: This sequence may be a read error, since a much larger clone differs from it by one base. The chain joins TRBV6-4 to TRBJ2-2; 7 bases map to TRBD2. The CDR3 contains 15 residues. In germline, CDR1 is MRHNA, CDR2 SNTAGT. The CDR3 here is CASSDSAGASGVLFF. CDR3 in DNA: TGTGCCAGCAGTGACTCGGCGGGAGCGTCCGGGGTGCTGTTTTTT.

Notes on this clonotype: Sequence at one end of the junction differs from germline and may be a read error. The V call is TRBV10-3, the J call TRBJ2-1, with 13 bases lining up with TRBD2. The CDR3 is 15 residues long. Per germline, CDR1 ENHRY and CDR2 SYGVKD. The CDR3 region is CAISESGTSGMRAIF. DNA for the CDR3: TGTGCCATCAGTGAGTCCGGGACTAGCGGGATGCGTGCGATCTTC.

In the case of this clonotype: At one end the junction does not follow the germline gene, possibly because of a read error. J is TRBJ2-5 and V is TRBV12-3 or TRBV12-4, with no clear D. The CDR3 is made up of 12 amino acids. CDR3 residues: CTSSSGVETQYF. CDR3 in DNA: TGTACCAGCAGTTCTGGAGTAGAGACCCAGTACTTC.

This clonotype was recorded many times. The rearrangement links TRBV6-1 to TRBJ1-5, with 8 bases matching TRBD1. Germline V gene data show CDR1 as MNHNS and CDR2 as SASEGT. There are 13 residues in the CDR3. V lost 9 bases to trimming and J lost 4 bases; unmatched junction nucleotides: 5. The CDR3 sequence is CASGTGWNQPQHF. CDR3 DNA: TGTGCCAGTGGGACAGGTTGGAATCAGCCCCAGCATTTT.

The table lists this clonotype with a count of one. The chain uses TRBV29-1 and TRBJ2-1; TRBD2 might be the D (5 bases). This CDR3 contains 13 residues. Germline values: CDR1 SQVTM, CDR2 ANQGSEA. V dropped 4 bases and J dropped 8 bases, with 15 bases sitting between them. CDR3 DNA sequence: TGCAGCGTTGCTGGGAGTTTAACCTATGAGCAGTTCTTC. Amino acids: CSVAGSLTYEQFF.

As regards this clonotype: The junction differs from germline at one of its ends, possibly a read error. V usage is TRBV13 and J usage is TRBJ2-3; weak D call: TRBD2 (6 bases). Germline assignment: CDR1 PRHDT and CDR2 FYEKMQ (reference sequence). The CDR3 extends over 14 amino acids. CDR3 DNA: TGTGCCAGTAGCTCAACGGGGGACACAGATACGCAGTATTTT. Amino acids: CASSSTGDTDTQYF.